This T cell receptor (beta chain) was sequenced in a study of naive and memory T cell subsets. Four subsets defined by CD45RA and CD27 were sorted after CD3, CD4, CD8 and live/dead staining. A note on this clonotype: Its matching antigen is unknown.

An equimolar mix of two oligonucleotides served as the beta constant-region primer for TRBC1 and TRBC2. Ligated cDNA was amplified by four rounds of PCR with nested alpha and beta constant-region primers and SP2. A single record per CDR3 protein comes from TCRdb applying MiXCR to the UMI-ligation and nested PCR reads. The sample records approximately 150,000 distinct CDR3 sequences, approximately 24% being singletons. Regarding the study as a whole: Possibly reflecting memory cells re-expressing CD45RA, a few larger clonotypes occurred in naive repertoires, especially CD8.

Germline CDR1 reads MNHEY; CDR2 reads SMNVEV (reference sequence). Trimming removed 8 bases at V and 3 bases at J, with 10 bases between. The length of the CDR3 is 13 residues. This clonotype was sampled from a human donor in good health. The sequenced material came from naive CD4+ T cells from blood. J is TRBJ2-2 and V is TRBV27, with unresolved D. CDR3 sequence: CASSVQHTGELFF. In nucleotides, the CDR3 is TGTGCCAGCTCAGTACAGCACACCGGGGAGCTGTTTTTT.